A selection of T cell receptor beta chains follows, all from one sample in a study of blood T cell repertoires in COVID-19. Sequencing was performed with immunoSEQ multiplex PCR; in TCRdb, only in-frame clones are kept and a portion is missing. The data show 350,000 or so clones, more than 85% seen once. The material sequenced was PBMCs or T cells enriched from blood (not recorded which). These receptors all stem from a woman aged 30 to 39 who had recovered from COVID-19. Each CDR3 is given with its conserved first and last residue. The order of the fields is J gene, clone size, V gene, CDR3 protein. Expanded clones get a size class; other rows say once, few or many, or leave the size out.

J: TRBJ2-3; size: once; V: TRBV25-1; CDR3: CASSDGGQDTQYF
J: TRBJ2-3; size: NA; V: TRBV7-9; CDR3: CASRRGADTQYF
J: TRBJ2-7; size: NA; V: TRBV7-3; CDR3: CASSLGTEGYEQYF
J: TRBJ1-5; size: NA; V: TRBV19; CDR3: CASSIGTGGNQPQHF
J: TRBJ1-1; size: NA; V: TRBV7-2; CDR3: CASSYTGDRGTEAFF
J: TRBJ2-4; size: once; V: TRBV2; CDR3: CASSAYIQYF
J: TRBJ1-6; size: NA; V: TRBV18; CDR3: CASSVQTYNSPLHF
J: TRBJ2-7; size: once; V: TRBV9; CDR3: CASSVRIDGERQYF
J: TRBJ1-3; size: NA; V: TRBV15; CDR3: CATSRDIRGGNTIYF
J: TRBJ1-2; size: NA; V: TRBV7-2; CDR3: CASSFDRQGGNYGYTF
J: TRBJ2-7; size: NA; V: TRBV27; CDR3: CASSLGLRNEQYF
J: TRBJ2-7; size: NA; V: TRBV5-1; CDR3: CASKGTTRGEQYF
J: TRBJ2-3; size: NA; V: TRBV11-3; CDR3: CASSQGNTDTQYF
J: TRBJ1-1; size: NA; V: TRBV15; CDR3: CATSRSYTVTEAFF
J: TRBJ1-3; size: NA; V: TRBV11-2; CDR3: CASSSTGEGNTIYF
J: TRBJ2-1; size: NA; V: TRBV11-3; CDR3: CASRILSGGADEQFF
J: TRBJ2-7; size: NA; V: TRBV11-3; CDR3: CASSFLGGQLYEQYF
J: TRBJ2-1; size: NA; V: TRBV24-1; CDR3: CATSLTGSFDEQFF
J: TRBJ2-5; size: NA; V: TRBV10-3; CDR3: CAISESERGGRETQYF
J: TRBJ2-3; size: NA; V: TRBV6-5; CDR3: CASIDWRASDTQYF
J: TRBJ2-7; size: once; V: TRBV7-3; CDR3: CASSPGTGFPEQYF
J: TRBJ1-6; size: NA; V: TRBV19; CDR3: CASSVVGQGGSPLHF
J: TRBJ1-6; size: NA; V: TRBV5-1; CDR3: CASSVDPENSPLHF
J: TRBJ1-2; size: NA; V: TRBV6-5; CDR3: CASSQSSGGYGYTF
J: TRBJ1-2; size: NA; V: TRBV4-3; CDR3: CASSQDLSVYGYTF
J: TRBJ1-2; size: NA; V: TRBV6-5; CDR3: CASSLDRGGYTF
J: TRBJ2-7; size: NA; V: TRBV29-1; CDR3: CSVAGGEWAEQYF
J: TRBJ2-3; size: NA; V: TRBV6-5; CDR3: CATDGRNGDTQYF
J: TRBJ1-2; size: NA; V: TRBV21-1; CDR3: CASSNGRGPESYTF
J: TRBJ2-2; size: NA; V: TRBV4-3; CDR3: CASSQSPGGRATGELFF
J: TRBJ1-2; size: NA; V: TRBV10-3; CDR3: CAISDDRDYGYTF
J: TRBJ2-1; size: NA; V: TRBV7-8; CDR3: CASSLVRVALKSYNEQFF
J: TRBJ2-7; size: once; V: TRBV18; CDR3: CASSPSGYSYEQYF
J: TRBJ2-1; size: NA; V: TRBV7-9; CDR3: CASTPGVEYNEQFF
J: TRBJ1-5; size: NA; V: TRBV28; CDR3: CASRTGQVSNQPQHF
J: TRBJ2-7; size: once; V: TRBV4-2; CDR3: CASSQSEAYEQYF
J: TRBJ1-3; size: NA; V: TRBV6-6; CDR3: CASSGQRNPGNTIYF
J: TRBJ1-6; size: NA; V: TRBV5-5; CDR3: CASSDATDSYNSPLHF
J: TRBJ1-5; size: NA; V: TRBV28; CDR3: CASRRTGLQPQHF
J: TRBJ2-7; size: few; V: TRBV6-5; CDR3: CASSYWAGSTYEQYF
J: TRBJ1-6; size: NA; V: TRBV6-6; CDR3: CASSWGLSYNSPLHF
J: TRBJ2-7; size: NA; V: TRBV5-8; CDR3: CASTPPGGVHEQYF
J: TRBJ1-4; size: NA; V: TRBV7-2; CDR3: CASSLSRATNEKLFF
J: TRBJ1-6; size: NA; V: TRBV19; CDR3: CAVRDIYRGPLHF
J: TRBJ2-1; size: NA; V: TRBV7-9; CDR3: CASSKGLAETSEQFF
J: TRBJ1-2; size: NA; V: TRBV6-2/TRBV6-3; CDR3: CASSIGQGDGYTF
J: TRBJ2-3; size: NA; V: TRBV18; CDR3: CASTPLAPGGADTQYF
J: TRBJ2-7; size: NA; V: TRBV7-8; CDR3: CASSLKAGGSYEQYF
J: TRBJ1-5; size: once; V: TRBV6-5; CDR3: CASRRTGSNQPQHF
J: TRBJ1-1; size: NA; V: TRBV30; CDR3: CAWSALGRNTEAFF
J: TRBJ2-2; size: NA; V: TRBV3-1/TRBV3-2; CDR3: CASSQGTGTGELFF
J: TRBJ2-5; size: once; V: TRBV28; CDR3: CASSLGRYQETQYF
J: TRBJ2-3; size: NA; V: TRBV6-5; CDR3: CASSYWSGGTDTQYF
J: TRBJ2-1; size: NA; V: TRBV12-5; CDR3: CASGFWLAGGVEQFF
J: TRBJ1-1; size: NA; V: TRBV29-1; CDR3: CSVADTEAFF
J: TRBJ2-1; size: NA; V: TRBV4-3; CDR3: CASSPPGSRSNEQFF
J: TRBJ2-7; size: NA; V: TRBV28; CDR3: CASGNRGVYEQYF
J: TRBJ2-2; size: NA; V: TRBV13; CDR3: CASSPSAGELFF
J: TRBJ2-7; size: NA; V: TRBV2; CDR3: CASSERTTPYEQYF
J: TRBJ2-6; size: NA; V: TRBV5-1; CDR3: CASSLVTGAGANVLTF